The rows below give T cell receptor beta chains drawn from one sample of a study of OX40 agonist ivuxolimab in advanced cancers. Some clones are missing from TCRdb's copy, which holds only in-frame ones; the method was immunoSEQ multiplex PCR. The sample has 90,000 to 130,000 clones; around 90% are singletons. The specimen comprised CD4+ or CD8+ T cells sorted from blood, sampled in a trial of the OX40 agonist ivuxolimab. The receptors derive from an adult with an advanced solid tumor such as melanoma, head and neck, liver or kidney cancer. Each CDR3 is given with its conserved first and last residue. D genes are given only for firm matches. Expanded clones get a size class; other rows say once, few or many, or leave the size out.

TRBJ1-1 TRBV9 . 14 TRBD1 CASSVGQGGSEAFF TGTGCCAGCAGCGTAGGGCAAGGGGGCTCTGAAGCTTTCTTT
TRBJ2-1 TRBV11-2 . 15 . CASSYGGSSYNEQFF TGTGCCAGCAGCTACGGTGGGAGCTCCTACAATGAGCAGTTCTTC
TRBJ1-1 TRBV5-6 . 14 TRBD1 CASSFDRGNTEAFF TGTGCCAGCAGCTTTGACAGGGGGAACACTGAAGCTTTCTTT
TRBJ2-3 TRBV25-1 . 15 . CASSERTLGAHTQYF TGTGCCAGCAGTGAGAGAACCCTGGGGGCCCATACGCAGTATTTT
TRBJ1-1 TRBV5-6 . 14 . CASSFRTSHTEAFF TGTGCCAGCAGCTTTCGGACTTCGCACACTGAAGCTTTCTTT
TRBJ1-1 TRBV5-4 . 17 . CASSSPPVGTLGTEAFF TGTGCCAGCAGCTCTCCTCCCGTGGGGACCCTAGGCACTGAAGCTTTCTTT
TRBJ2-5 TRBV7-2 . 14 . CASSWRVQGETQYF TGTGCCAGCAGCTGGAGGGTACAGGGGGAGACCCAGTACTTC
TRBJ2-5 TRBV29-1 . 12 TRBD2 CSVRAGAETQYF TGCAGCGTTCGAGCGGGGGCGGAGACCCAGTACTTC
TRBJ1-1 TRBV19 . 14 . CASSPGLGWSEAFF TGTGCCAGTAGCCCGGGACTGGGCTGGTCTGAAGCTTTCTTT
TRBJ2-3 TRBV18 . 14 . CASSQGSGPDTQYF TGTGCCAGCTCACAGGGGTCAGGTCCAGATACGCAGTATTTT
TRBJ2-2 TRBV18 . 16 . CASSPPLGSGTGELFF TGTGCCAGCTCACCACCGCTGGGGTCGGGCACCGGGGAGCTGTTTTTT
TRBJ2-3 TRBV6-1 . 14 TRBD1 CASSWGTGTDTQYF TGTGCCAGCAGTTGGGGGACAGGGACAGATACGCAGTATTTT
TRBJ2-2 TRBV10-3 . 16 . CAIGASTSGDTGELFF TGTGCCATCGGGGCTAGCACCTCTGGGGACACCGGGGAGCTGTTTTTT
TRBJ1-2 TRBV9 . 15 TRBD1 CASSEDRGRDYGYTF TGTGCCAGCAGCGAAGACAGGGGGCGGGACTATGGCTACACCTTC
TRBJ2-5 TRBV4-1 . 14 . CASSQADLKETQYF TGCGCCAGCAGCCAAGCGGACCTTAAAGAGACCCAGTACTTC
TRBJ2-3 TRBV11-2 . 16 . CASSLRGRWVTDTQYF TGTGCCAGCAGCTTGAGGGGACGATGGGTCACAGATACGCAGTATTTT
TRBJ1-5 TRBV10-2 . 12 . CASSEFRGPQHF TGCGCCAGCAGTGAGTTCCGGGGGCCCCAGCATTTT
TRBJ1-1 TRBV28 . 15 . CASRDAGNLNTEAFF TGTGCCAGCAGGGACGCCGGGAATCTGAACACTGAAGCTTTCTTT
TRBJ2-5 TRBV30 few 13 . CAWSVAGSGTQYF TGTGCCTGGAGTGTAGCAGGCTCGGGGACCCAGTACTTC
TRBJ2-7 TRBV7-3 . 11 . CASSLMDEQYF TGTGCCAGCAGCTTAATGGACGAGCAGTACTTC
TRBJ1-1 TRBV30 . 18 TRBD1 CAWSVLPGQGLRNTEAFF TGTGCCTGGAGTGTACTTCCCGGACAGGGGTTAAGGAACACTGAAGCTTTCTTT
TRBJ1-5 TRBV30 . 13 . CAWSLGTNQPQHF TGTGCCTGGAGTTTAGGAACGAATCAGCCCCAGCATTTT
TRBJ2-6 TRBV30 . 13 . CAWNAGYRNVLTF TGTGCCTGGAACGCTGGGTATAGGAACGTCCTGACTTTC
TRBJ2-7 TRBV5-6 few 15 TRBD1 CASSPPDRGPLEQYF TGTGCCAGCAGCCCACCGGACAGGGGGCCCCTCGAGCAGTACTTC
TRBJ2-2 TRBV27 . 19 TRBD2 CASSFKGLAGGPDTGELFF TGTGCCAGCAGTTTCAAGGGACTAGCGGGGGGGCCGGACACCGGGGAGCTGTTTTTT
TRBJ2-1 TRBV7-8 . 11 . CASSLANEQFF TGTGCCAGCAGCTTAGCGAATGAGCAGTTCTTC
TRBJ2-7 TRBV11-3 . 15 TRBD1 CASSLEGTGVYEQYF TGTGCCAGCAGCTTAGAAGGGACAGGGGTATACGAGCAGTACTTC
TRBJ2-2 TRBV9 . 16 . CASSRTGQRGTGELFF TGTGCCAGCAGCCGGACCGGACAGCGCGGGACCGGGGAGCTGTTTTTT
TRBJ2-3 TRBV7-3 . 12 . CASSSGSDTQYF TGTGCCAGCAGCTCAGGTTCGGATACGCAGTATTTT
TRBJ2-1 TRBV7-9 . 16 . CASSFFSLSSYNEQFF TGTGCCAGCAGCTTTTTTTCGCTGAGCTCCTACAATGAGCAGTTCTTC
TRBJ2-1 TRBV2 . 14 TRBD2 CASSAGGGLREQFF TGTGCCAGCAGTGCCGGCGGGGGGCTAAGGGAGCAGTTCTTC
TRBJ2-3 TRBV11-2 . 17 . CASSLASFWGNTDTQYF TGTGCCAGCAGCTTAGCGTCGTTTTGGGGGAACACAGATACGCAGTATTTT
TRBJ2-1 TRBV5-1 . 14 TRBD1 CASSFGQGDNEQFF TGCGCCAGCAGCTTCGGACAGGGGGACAATGAGCAGTTCTTC
TRBJ1-1 TRBV2 once 14 . CASSITVQDPEAFF TGTGCCAGCAGTATTACAGTCCAGGACCCTGAAGCTTTCTTT
TRBJ2-5 TRBV27 . 17 . CASSLKATWGMEETQYF TGTGCCAGCAGTTTAAAAGCTACTTGGGGAATGGAAGAGACCCAGTACTTC
TRBJ2-7 TRBV9 . 15 TRBD1 CASSVGQGAGYEQYF TGTGCCAGCAGCGTAGGACAGGGGGCCGGCTACGAGCAGTACTTC
TRBJ2-3 TRBV5-1 . 15 TRBD1 CASSPRDSEADTQYF TGCGCCAGCAGCCCCCGGGACAGCGAAGCAGATACGCAGTATTTT
TRBJ2-3 TRBV7-3 . 15 . CASSLEGAGRNTQYF TGTGCCAGCAGCTTAGAAGGGGCTGGGCGCAATACGCAGTATTTT
TRBJ2-7 TRBV7-3 . 17 . CASSSAEAPPAPYEQYF TGTGCCAGCAGCTCCGCCGAGGCCCCGCCGGCACCCTACGAGCAATACTTC
TRBJ1-2 TRBV4-1 . 16 TRBD1 CASSPGTGADWGGYTF TGCGCCAGCAGTCCCGGGACAGGGGCGGACTGGGGCGGCTACACCTTC
TRBJ1-1 TRBV18 . 14 . CASSPSGPNTEAFF TGTGCCAGCTCACCATCAGGGCCCAACACTGAAGCTTTCTTT
TRBJ2-3 TRBV18 . 15 TRBD1 CASSPPGGVTDTQYF TGTGCCAGCTCACCACCAGGGGGCGTGACAGATACGCAGTATTTT
TRBJ2-6 TRBV5-6 . 19 TRBD2 CASSAGEDPLLEGANVLTF TGTGCCAGCAGCGCGGGAGAGGACCCCTTGTTGGAGGGGGCCAACGTCCTGACTTTC
TRBJ1-2 TRBV21-1 few 14 . CASSMTGREYGYTF TGTGCCAGCAGCATGACAGGGAGGGAGTATGGCTACACCTTC